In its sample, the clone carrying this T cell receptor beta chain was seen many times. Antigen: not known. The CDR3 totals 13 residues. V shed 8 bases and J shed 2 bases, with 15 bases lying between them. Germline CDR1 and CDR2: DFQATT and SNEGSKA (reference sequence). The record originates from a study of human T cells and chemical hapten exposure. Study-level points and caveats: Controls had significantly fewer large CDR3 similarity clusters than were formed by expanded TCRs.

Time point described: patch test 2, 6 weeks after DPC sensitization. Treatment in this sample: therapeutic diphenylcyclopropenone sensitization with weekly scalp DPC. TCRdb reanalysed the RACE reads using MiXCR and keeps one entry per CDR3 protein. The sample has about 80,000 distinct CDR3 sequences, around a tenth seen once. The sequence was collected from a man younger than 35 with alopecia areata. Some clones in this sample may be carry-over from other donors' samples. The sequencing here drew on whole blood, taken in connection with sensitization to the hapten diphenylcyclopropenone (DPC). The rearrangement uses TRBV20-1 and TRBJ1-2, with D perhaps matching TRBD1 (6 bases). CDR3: CSTGGTFNYGYTF. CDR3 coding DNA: TGCAGTACGGGAGGGACATTCAACTATGGCTACACCTTC.